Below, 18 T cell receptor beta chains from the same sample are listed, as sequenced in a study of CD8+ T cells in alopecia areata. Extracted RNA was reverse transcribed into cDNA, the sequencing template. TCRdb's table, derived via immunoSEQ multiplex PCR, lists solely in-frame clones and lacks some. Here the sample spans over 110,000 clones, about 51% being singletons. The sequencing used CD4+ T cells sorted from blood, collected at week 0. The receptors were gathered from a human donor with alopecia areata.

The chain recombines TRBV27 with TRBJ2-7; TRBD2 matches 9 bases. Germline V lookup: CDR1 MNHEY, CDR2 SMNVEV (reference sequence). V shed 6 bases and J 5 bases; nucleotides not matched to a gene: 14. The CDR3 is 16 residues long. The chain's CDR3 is CASRQDYSGSPNEQYF. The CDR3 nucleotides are TGTGCCAGCAGACAGGACTATAGCGGGAGCCCCAACGAGCAGTACTTC.

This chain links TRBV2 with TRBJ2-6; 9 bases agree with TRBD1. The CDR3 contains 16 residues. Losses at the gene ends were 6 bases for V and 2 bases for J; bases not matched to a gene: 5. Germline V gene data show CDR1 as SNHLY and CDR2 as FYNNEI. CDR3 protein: CASRGQGRAGANVLTF. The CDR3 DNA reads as TGTGCCAGCAGAGGACAGGGGAGGGCTGGGGCCAACGTCCTGACTTTC.

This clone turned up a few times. The CDR3: CASSLVIAGLTDTQYF. The CDR3 nucleotides are TGCGCCAGCAGCTTGGTGATTGCAGGGTTGACAGATACGCAGTATTTT. The chain joins TRBV5-1 to TRBJ2-3; D may be TRBD1 (5 bases). There are 16 residues in the CDR3. The germline V and J ends were trimmed by 0 bases and 3 bases, with 14 bases remaining between them. Germline loops: CDR1 SGHRS, CDR2 YFSETQ.

CDR3 coding DNA: TGTGCCGGCGGCTCCACGGCCACCGGGGAGCTGTTTTTT. This codes for CAGGSTATGELFF. J is TRBJ2-2 and V is TRBV28; D remains ambiguous. The V end was cut by 11 bases, the J end by 4 bases, with 14 bases between. The germline V gene encodes CDR1 MDHEN and CDR2 SYDVKM. The CDR3 runs 13 residues.

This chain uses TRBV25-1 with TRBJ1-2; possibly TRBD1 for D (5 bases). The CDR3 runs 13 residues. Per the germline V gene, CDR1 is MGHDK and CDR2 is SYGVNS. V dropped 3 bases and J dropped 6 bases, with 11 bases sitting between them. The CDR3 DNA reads TGTGCCAGCAGTGATTGGGGCGGAGATGGCTACACCTTC. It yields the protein CASSDWGGDGYTF.

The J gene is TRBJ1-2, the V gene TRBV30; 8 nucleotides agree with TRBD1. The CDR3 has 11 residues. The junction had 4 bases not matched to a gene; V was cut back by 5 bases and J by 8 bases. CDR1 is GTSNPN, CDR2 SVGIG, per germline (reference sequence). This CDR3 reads CAWGQGGGYTF. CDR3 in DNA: TGTGCCTGGGGACAGGGAGGGGGCTACACCTTC.

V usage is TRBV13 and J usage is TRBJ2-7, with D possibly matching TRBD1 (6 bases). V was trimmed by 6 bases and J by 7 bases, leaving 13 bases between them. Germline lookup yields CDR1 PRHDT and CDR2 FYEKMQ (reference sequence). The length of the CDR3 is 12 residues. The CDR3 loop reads CASRYRVGEQYF. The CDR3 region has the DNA TGTGCCAGCAGGTACAGGGTTGGGGAGCAGTACTTC.

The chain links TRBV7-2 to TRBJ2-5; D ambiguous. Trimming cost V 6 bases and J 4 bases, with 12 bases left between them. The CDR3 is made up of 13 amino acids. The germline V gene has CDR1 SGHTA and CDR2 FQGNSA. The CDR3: CASSPAVGETQYF. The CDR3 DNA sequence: TGTGCCAGCAGTCCCGCGGTAGGAGAGACCCAGTACTTC.

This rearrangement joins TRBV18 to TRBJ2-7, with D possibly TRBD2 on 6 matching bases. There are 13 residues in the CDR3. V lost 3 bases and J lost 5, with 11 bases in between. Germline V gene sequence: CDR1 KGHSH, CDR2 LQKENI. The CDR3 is CASSPSGGNEQYF. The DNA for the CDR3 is TGTGCCAGCTCACCCTCTGGCGGGAACGAGCAGTACTTC.

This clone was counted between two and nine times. In DNA form, the CDR3 reads TGTGCCAGCACCTCGGTTTCGCCTGGAAACACCATATATTTT. It encodes CASTSVSPGNTIYF. V and J are TRBV6-5 and TRBJ1-3; no firm D call. In germline, CDR1 is MNHEY, CDR2 SVGAGI. The CDR3 extends over 14 amino acids. V was clipped by 7 bases and J by 2 bases, with 12 bases between them.

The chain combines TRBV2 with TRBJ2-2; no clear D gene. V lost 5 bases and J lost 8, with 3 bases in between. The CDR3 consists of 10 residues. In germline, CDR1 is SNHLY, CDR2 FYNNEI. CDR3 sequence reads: CASSMGELFF. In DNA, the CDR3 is TGTGCCAGCAGTATGGGGGAGCTGTTTTTT.

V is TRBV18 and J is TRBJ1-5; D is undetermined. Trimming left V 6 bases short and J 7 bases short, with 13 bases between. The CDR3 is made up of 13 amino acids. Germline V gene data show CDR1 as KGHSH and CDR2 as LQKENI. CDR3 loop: CASSPEAPQPQHF. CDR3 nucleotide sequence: TGTGCCAGCTCTCCGGAGGCACCCCAGCCCCAGCATTTT.

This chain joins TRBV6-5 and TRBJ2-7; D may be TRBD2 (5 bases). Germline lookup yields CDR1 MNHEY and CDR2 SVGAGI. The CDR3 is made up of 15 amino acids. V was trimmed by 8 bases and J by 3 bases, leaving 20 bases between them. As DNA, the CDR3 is TGTGCCAGCTCTAAGGTCGAGGGCTCCCTCTACGAGCAGTACTTC. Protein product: CASSKVEGSLYEQYF.

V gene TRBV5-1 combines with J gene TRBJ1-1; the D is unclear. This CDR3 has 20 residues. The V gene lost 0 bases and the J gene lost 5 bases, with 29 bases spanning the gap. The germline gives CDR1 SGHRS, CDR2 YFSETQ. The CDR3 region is CASSLDIRREGTRGKTEAFF. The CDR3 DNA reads TGCGCCAGCAGCTTGGATATCCGGAGGGAGGGAACCCGTGGTAAGACTGAAGCTTTCTTT.

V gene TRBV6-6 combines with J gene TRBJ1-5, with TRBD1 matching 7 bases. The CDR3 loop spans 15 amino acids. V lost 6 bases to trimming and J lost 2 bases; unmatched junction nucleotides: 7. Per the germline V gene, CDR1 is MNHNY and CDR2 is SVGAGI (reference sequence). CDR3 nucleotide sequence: TGTGCCAGCAGGACCGACAGGGATGGCAATCAGCCCCAGCATTTT. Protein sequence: CASRTDRDGNQPQHF.

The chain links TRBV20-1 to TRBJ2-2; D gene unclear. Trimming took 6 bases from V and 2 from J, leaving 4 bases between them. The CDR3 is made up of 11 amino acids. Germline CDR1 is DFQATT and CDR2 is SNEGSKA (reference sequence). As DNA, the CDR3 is TGCAGTGCCACCAACACCGGGGAGCTGTTTTTT. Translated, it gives CSATNTGELFF.

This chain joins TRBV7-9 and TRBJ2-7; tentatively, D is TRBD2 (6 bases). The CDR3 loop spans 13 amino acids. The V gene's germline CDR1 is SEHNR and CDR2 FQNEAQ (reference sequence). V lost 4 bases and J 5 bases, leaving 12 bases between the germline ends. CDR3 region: CASSYRGTDEQYF. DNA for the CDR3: TGTGCCAGCAGCTATCGGGGGACGGACGAGCAGTACTTC.

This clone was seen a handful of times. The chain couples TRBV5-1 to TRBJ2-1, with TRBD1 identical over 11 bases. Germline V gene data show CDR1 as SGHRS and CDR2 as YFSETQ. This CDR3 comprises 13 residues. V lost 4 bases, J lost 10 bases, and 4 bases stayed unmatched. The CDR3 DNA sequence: TGCGCCAGCAGCCCGGGACAGGGGGAAGAGCAGTTCTTC. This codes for CASSPGQGEEQFF.